This T cell receptor (beta chain) is drawn from a study of T cell clones after liver transplantation. About the research overall: Samples came from ITN030ST, which attempted immunosuppression withdrawal within 2 years of liver transplantation. TCRbeta sequencing after a pre-transplant mixed lymphocyte reaction identified graft-donor-reactive clones, later tracked in post-transplant blood. Patients counted as tolerant after at least one year off all immunosuppression, enzymes not exceeding twice normal.

The protocol was immunoSEQ multiplex PCR, while the TCRdb copy is restricted to in-frame clones and leaves out a portion. The data hold roughly 57,000 clones, with about 64% observed a single time. Unstimulated PBMCs were sorted into CD3+CD4+ and CD3+CD8+ populations. Looked up from germline, CDR1 is ENHRY and CDR2 is SYGVKD. The CDR3 totals 13 residues. The ends were cut back, 6 bases at V and 1 base at J, with 9 bases in the middle. This TCR derives from a human donor who received a liver transplant. The J gene is TRBJ1-1, the V gene TRBV10-3; TRBD1 might be the D (5 bases). The specimen was CD4+ T cells from blood, collected before liver transplant. CDR3 DNA: TGTGCCATCAGAGGAGGGGCGAACACTGAAGCTTTCTTT. It specifies CAIRGGANTEAFF.